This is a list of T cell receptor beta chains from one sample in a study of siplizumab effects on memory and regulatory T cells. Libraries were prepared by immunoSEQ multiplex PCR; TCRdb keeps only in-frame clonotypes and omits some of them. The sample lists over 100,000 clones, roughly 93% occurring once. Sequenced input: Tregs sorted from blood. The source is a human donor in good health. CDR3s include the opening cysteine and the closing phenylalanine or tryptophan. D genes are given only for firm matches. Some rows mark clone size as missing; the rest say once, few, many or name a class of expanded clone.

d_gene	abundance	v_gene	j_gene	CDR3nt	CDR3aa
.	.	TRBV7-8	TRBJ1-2	TGTGCCAGCAGCTTAGCGATCATACCTCAAGCACGTGGCTACACCTTC	CASSLAIIPQARGYTF
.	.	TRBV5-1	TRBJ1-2	TGCGCCAGCAGCCCGACGGGACAATCTTATGGCTACACCTTC	CASSPTGQSYGYTF
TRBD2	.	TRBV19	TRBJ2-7	TGTGCCAGTAGTATTACTAGCGGGAGTTACGAGCAGTACTTC	CASSITSGSYEQYF
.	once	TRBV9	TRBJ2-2	TGTGCCAGCAGCGTAATACCGACTTCGAACACCGGGGAGCTGTTTTTT	CASSVIPTSNTGELFF
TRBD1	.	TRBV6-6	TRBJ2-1	TGTGCCAGCACCCCGTCAGGGGGCGGTGAGCAGTTCTTC	CASTPSGGGEQFF
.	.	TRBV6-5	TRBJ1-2	TGTGCCAGCAGTTACTCGGGAGGGAAGGGCTACACCTTC	CASSYSGGKGYTF
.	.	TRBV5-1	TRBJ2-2	TGCGCCAGCAGCTTGAACAGGGTGACCGGGGAGCTGTTTTTT	CASSLNRVTGELFF
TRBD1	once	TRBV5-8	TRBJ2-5	TGTGCCAGCAGGGGGACAGGTCCTCAAGAGACCCAGTACTTC	CASRGTGPQETQYF
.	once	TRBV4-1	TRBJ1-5	TGCGCCACGATCTGGGGGGATTGGAATCAGCCCCAGCATTTT	CATIWGDWNQPQHF
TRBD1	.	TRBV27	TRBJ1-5	TGTGCCAGCCGGGACAGGGCCTCTCAGCCCCAGCATTTT	CASRDRASQPQHF
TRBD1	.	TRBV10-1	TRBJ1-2	TGCGCCAGCAGTTCTGACAGGGGGATTGGCTACACCTTC	CASSSDRGIGYTF
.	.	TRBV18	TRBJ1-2	TGTGCCAGCTCACCCGGACACGTCTATGGCTACACCTTC	CASSPGHVYGYTF
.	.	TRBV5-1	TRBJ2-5	TGCGCCAGCAGCTTGGCGAGGGAGACCCAGTACTTC	CASSLARETQYF
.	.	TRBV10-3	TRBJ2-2	TGTGCCATCAACTCACCGGCCCGGGGCACCGGGGAGCTGTTTTTT	CAINSPARGTGELFF
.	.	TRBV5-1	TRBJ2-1	TGCGCCAGCAGCTTGGCGTGGGAGCAGTTCTTC	CASSLAWEQFF
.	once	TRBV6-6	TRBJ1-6	TGTGCCAGCAGTTCGACAGGAACGTCACCCCTCCACTTT	CASSSTGTSPLHF
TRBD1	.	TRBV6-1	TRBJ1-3	TGTGCCAGCAGTCCAACGACAGGGGGAAACACCATATATTTT	CASSPTTGGNTIYF
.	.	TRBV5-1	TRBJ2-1	TGCGCCAGCAGCTTTTTGGCGGGCTCCTACAATGAGCAGTTCTTC	CASSFLAGSYNEQFF
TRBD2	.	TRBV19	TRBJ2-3	TGTGCCAGCACACTAGCGGGGACCCAGTATTTT	CASTLAGTQYF
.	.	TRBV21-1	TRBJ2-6	TGTGCCAGCTGTTACTCTGGGGCCAACGTCCTGACTTTC	CASCYSGANVLTF
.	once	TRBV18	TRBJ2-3	TGTGCCAGCTCACCGCGGGGCACAGATACGCAGTATTTT	CASSPRGTDTQYF
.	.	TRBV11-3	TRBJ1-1	TGTGCCAGCAGCTTACACAGGGACACTGAAGCTTTCTTT	CASSLHRDTEAFF
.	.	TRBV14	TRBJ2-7	TGTGCCAGCAGCCTCCAGGGGTTGGCCTACGAGCAGTACTTC	CASSLQGLAYEQYF
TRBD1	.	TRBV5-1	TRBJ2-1	TGCGCCAGCAGCCTTCAAGGACAGGGGATGAACAATGAGCAGTTCTTC	CASSLQGQGMNNEQFF
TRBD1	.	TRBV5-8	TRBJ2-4	TGTGCCAGCAGCTCACTGAGGGGGCGAAACATTCAGTACTTC	CASSSLRGRNIQYF
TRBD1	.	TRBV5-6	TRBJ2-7	TGTGCCAGCAGAACCCGACAGGGGGCCTACGAGCAGTACTTC	CASRTRQGAYEQYF
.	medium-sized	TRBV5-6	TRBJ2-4	TGTGCCAGCAGCTACCAGGGAGCCAAAAACATTCAGTACTTC	CASSYQGAKNIQYF
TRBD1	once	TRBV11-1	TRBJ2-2	TGTGCCAGCAGCTCACGGACAGGGGGCATCACCGGGGAGCTGTTTTTT	CASSSRTGGITGELFF
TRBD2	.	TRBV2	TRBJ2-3	TGTGCCAGCGCTCTTAGCGGGAGTATGACAGATACGCAGTATTTT	CASALSGSMTDTQYF
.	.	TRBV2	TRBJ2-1	TGTGCCAGCAGTGAGCGCCGTGGGGGACGGAAGGTGTATATCAAGGGTGATGAGCAGTTCTTC	CASSERRGGRKVYIKGDEQFF
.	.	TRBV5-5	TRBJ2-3	TGTGCCAGCAGCCTGATCGGCACGGCAGTCACAGATACGCAGTATTTT	CASSLIGTAVTDTQYF
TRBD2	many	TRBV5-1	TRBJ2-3	TGCGCCAGCAGCTTGGCCGGCGGGAGCGCAGATACGCAGTATTTT	CASSLAGGSADTQYF
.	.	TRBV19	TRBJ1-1	TGTGCCAGTAGCTGGGCGAGGAACGCTGAAGCTTTCTTT	CASSWARNAEAFF
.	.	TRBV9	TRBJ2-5	TGTGCCAGCAGCGTAGGTCCCTTACAAGAGACCCAGTACTTC	CASSVGPLQETQYF
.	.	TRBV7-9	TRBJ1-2	TGTGCCAGCAGCTTAGCGGAGGGGTACTATGGCTACACCTTC	CASSLAEGYYGYTF
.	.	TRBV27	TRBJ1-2	TGTGCCAGCAGTTTAGCAGGGAACTATGGCTACACCTTC	CASSLAGNYGYTF
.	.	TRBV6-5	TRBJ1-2	TGTGCCAGCAGTTTCATGCGGATAGTTTCTAATGGCTACACCTTC	CASSFMRIVSNGYTF
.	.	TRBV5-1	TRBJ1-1	TGCGCCAGCAGCTTGGGGGGCGGATTGAACACTGAAGCTTTCTTT	CASSLGGGLNTEAFF
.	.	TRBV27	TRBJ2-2	TGTGCCAGCAGGCGCGGCGAGGGGGAGCTGTTTTTT	CASRRGEGELFF
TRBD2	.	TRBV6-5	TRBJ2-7	TGTGCCAGCAGTACCGGGACTAGACGGTACTTC	CASSTGTRRYF